This T cell receptor beta chain was found in a study of CD8 T cells in ankylosing spondylitis. Study-level points and caveats: A motif of 8 or 9 highly homologous TCR beta variants was seen as apparently characteristic of ankylosing spondylitis blood. Disease-associated clones were CD8+ and fairly uncommon in peripheral blood. Prior literature has documented some motif variants in synovial fluid and blood from reactive arthritis. Significant enrichment of disease-linked clones was reported in matched ankylosing spondylitis synovial fluid.

This clonotype appeared many times. What it recognizes is unknown. Libraries of TCR beta came from quantitative 5'-RACE with molecular barcodes. TCRdb fed the 5' RACE reads into MiXCR, producing one record per CDR3 protein. The sample yields around 540,000 distinct CDR3 sequences, roughly 13% seen once. The CDR3 totals 12 residues. Germline V CDR1 and CDR2: MNHEY, SMNVEV (reference sequence). Trimming took off 6 bases at V and 7 bases at J, with 13 bases between the two ends. The TCR was taken from a male donor with ankylosing spondylitis. Material: blood, either unsorted or a sorted T cell fraction (not recorded which). V usage is TRBV27 and J usage is TRBJ2-7; D perhaps matches TRBD1 (5 bases). This CDR3 is CASRTGLGEQYV. CDR3 nucleotide sequence: TGTGCCAGCAGAACAGGATTGGGGGAGCAGTACGTC.